Shown below are 4 T cell receptor beta chains from a single sample sequenced in a study of control samples from healthy donors and cancer patients. Clones were read by immunoSEQ multiplex PCR, and TCRdb kept only the in-frame ones, dropping some. This sample yields about 150,000 clones, of which about 93% are seen a single time; about 2.4% belongs to the top ten. Sequences were obtained from blood. These receptors all stem from a man aged 45-65 years in good health.

The chain employs TRBV5-1 and TRBJ1-6; D gene uncertain. The CDR3 consists of 16 residues. The germline CDR1 and CDR2 sequences are SGHRS and YFSETQ. The V gene lost 1 base and the J gene lost 0 bases, with 8 bases spanning the gap. CDR3 in DNA: TGCGCCAGCAGCTTGACGAGAAGCTCCTATAATTCACCCCTCCACTTT. Translation gives CASSLTRSSYNSPLHF.

V is TRBV20-1 and J is TRBJ1-5; TRBD1 might be the D (5 bases). Germline CDR1 and CDR2: DFQATT and SNEGSKA (reference sequence). V dropped 3 bases and J dropped 2 bases, with 14 bases sitting between them. The CDR3 is made up of 15 amino acids. The CDR3, as DNA: TGCAGTGCTAGTAAGCAGGGCGGCGGCAATCAGCCCCAGCATTTT. This encodes CSASKQGGGNQPQHF.

V and J are TRBV19 and TRBJ1-3; no reliable D call. V lost 3 bases and J 9 bases, leaving 12 bases between the germline ends. Germline CDR1 reads LNHDA; CDR2 reads SQIVND (reference sequence). This CDR3 spans 13 amino acids. Written as DNA, the CDR3 is TGTGCCAGTAGTATCGCTGGAGGACGCACCATATATTTT. Protein: CASSIAGGRTIYF.

With respect to this clone: A read error may account for a junction end that differs from germline. Other nucleotide sequences in the sample specify the same CDR3. The chain is built from TRBV4-1 and TRBJ2-2; 7 nucleotides agree with TRBD1. CDR3 length: 14 residues. From germline, CDR1 is MGHRA and CDR2 YSYEKL. The CDR3 loop reads CASSQGERNGELFF. Written as DNA, the CDR3 is TGTGCCAGCAGCCAGGGGGAAAGAAACGGGGAGCTGTTTTTT.